This T cell receptor beta chain was observed in a study of blood T cell repertoires in COVID-19. About the research overall: T cells, B-cell-depleted T cells, or PBMCs supplied cDNA or gDNA.

The table came from immunoSEQ multiplex PCR; TCRdb's copy has only in-frame clones and leaves some out. Of about 160,000 clones listed, around 82% are singletons. CDR3 length: 14 residues. Trimming cost V 6 bases and J 3 bases, with 12 bases left between them. Looked up from germline, CDR1 is MNHEY and CDR2 is SVGAGI. Specimen: peripheral blood. This TCR was recovered from a human donor with acute or convalescent COVID-19. The donor label of this sample is uncertain. The V and J genes are TRBV6-5 and TRBJ1-3; no clear D gene. The DNA of the CDR3 is TGTGCCAGCAGCATGGGGAGGGTTGGAAACACCATATATTTT. Its protein product is CASSMGRVGNTIYF.